This T cell receptor beta chain was observed in a study of chemoradiotherapy in HPV16-positive cancers (dated by TCRdb to the early 2020s). Describing the broader study: Candidate HPV-specific T-cell clones and common TCR motifs were defined by functional T-cell assays performed on cells from two HPV16-positive patients. Whether T-cell immunity against the HPV oncoproteins E6 and E7 changes during chemoradiotherapy and whether survival is affected by this immunity were examined in the study. The candidate HPV-specific TCRs and motifs were subsequently tracked in TCR repertoires obtained from some 90 patients with HPV-related cancers.

Repertoires were sampled repeatedly over the course of chemoradiotherapy, so clonal expansion could be followed in the tumor microenvironment. The research as a whole found: Among HPV16-positive patients, expansion of HPV-responsive T cells during chemoradiotherapy was associated with better recurrence-free survival. Expansion of candidate HPV-specific clones and E7-related TCR motifs was observed in the tumor microenvironment during treatment, whereas no such expansion was observed for non-HPV-specific T cells. The functional definition of HPV-specific T cells was derived from only a couple of HPV16-positive patients, and the survival association was reported for HPV16-positive patients.

Remarks on this clone: What antigen it recognizes has not been identified. One base away there is no much larger clone; base qualities are not given.

Receptor libraries were prepared by the immunoSEQ multiplex PCR assay. This is the immuneACCESS table as TCRdb keeps it, with only in-frame sequences that have V and J called. A part of the clones is gone; compared with another copy, unresolved V genes explain less than half, and the rest is unexplained. The table for this sample lists 8,500 to 9,000 clones; approximately 79% of them were counted only once. Roughly 9.1% of the sample rests with the top ten. Deletion took 6 bases off V and 2 bases off J, with a span of 14 bases between the germline ends. From the cysteine up to the phenylalanine, the CDR3 has a length of 13 residues. Solely the CDR3 DNA is kept, with 39 bases framed from the first base. The germline V gene provides CDR1 SQVTM and CDR2 ANQGSEA.

The sample here was taken from a patient who underwent chemoradiotherapy. The receptor's source is a human donor with HPV-associated anogenital cancer. The chain is encoded by TRBV29-1 joined to TRBJ2-7; the D segment could be TRBD2, given 6 matching bases. The nucleotides read TGCAGCGTGTCGAGAAGGGAGGCCTACGAGCAGTACTTC. Its coded protein is CSVSRREAYEQYF.